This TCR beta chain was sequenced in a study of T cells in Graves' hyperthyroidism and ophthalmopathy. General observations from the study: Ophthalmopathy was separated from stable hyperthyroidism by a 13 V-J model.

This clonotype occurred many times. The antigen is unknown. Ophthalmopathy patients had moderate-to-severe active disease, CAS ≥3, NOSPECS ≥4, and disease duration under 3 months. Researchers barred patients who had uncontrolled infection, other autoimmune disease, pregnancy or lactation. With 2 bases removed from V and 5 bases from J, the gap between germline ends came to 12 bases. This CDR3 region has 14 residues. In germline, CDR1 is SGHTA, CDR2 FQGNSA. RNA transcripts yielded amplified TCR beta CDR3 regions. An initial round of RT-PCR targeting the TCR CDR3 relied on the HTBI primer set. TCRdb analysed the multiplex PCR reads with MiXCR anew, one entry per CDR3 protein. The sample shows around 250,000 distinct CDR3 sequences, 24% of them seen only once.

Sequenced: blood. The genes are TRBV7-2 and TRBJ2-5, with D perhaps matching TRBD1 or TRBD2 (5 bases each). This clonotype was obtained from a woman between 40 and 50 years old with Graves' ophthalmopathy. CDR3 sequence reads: CASSLRTGRETQYF. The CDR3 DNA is TGTGCCAGCAGCTTACGGACGGGACGGGAGACCCAGTACTTC.